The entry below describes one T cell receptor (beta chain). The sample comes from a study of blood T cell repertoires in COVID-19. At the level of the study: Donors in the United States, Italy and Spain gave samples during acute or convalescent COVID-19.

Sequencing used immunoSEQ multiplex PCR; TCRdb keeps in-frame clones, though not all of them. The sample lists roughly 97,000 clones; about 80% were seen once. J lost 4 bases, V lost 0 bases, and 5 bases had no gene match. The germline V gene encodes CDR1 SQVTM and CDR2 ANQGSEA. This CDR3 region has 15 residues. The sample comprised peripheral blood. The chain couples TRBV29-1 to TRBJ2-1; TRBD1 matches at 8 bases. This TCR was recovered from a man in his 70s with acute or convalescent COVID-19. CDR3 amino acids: CSVEDRDRSYNEQFF. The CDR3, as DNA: TGCAGCGTTGAAGATCGGGACAGGTCTTACAATGAGCAGTTCTTC.